Described below is a single T cell receptor (beta chain) sequence and its context. Its specificity is not known. Here immunoSEQ multiplex PCR was the method, and the copy in TCRdb shows in-frame clones only, minus some. The sample contains 300,000 to 450,000 clones, 70% to 90% of which appear only once. Germline values: CDR1 SGHVS, CDR2 FNYEAQ. Trimming removed 5 bases from V and 0 bases from J; junction bases left unmatched: 7. The CDR3 totals 17 residues. These data come from a study of cytomegalovirus exposure and HLA in healthy donors. Study at large: A subsequent analysis reported that the approximately 120 validation repertoires were produced on the same platform that had also been used for the roughly 670 first-cohort repertoires. Regarding the study as a whole: The study labeled about 160 TCR beta chains cytomegalovirus-associated. Reports credit the classifier with highly specific, highly sensitive diagnosis of cytomegalovirus status. The tendency of first-cohort TCR clusters to co-occur in the 120 or so validation repertoires emerged from a later analysis.

This rearrangement joins TRBV7-6 to TRBJ1-6; 7 nucleotides align to TRBD1. The sequence derives from a woman in her late teens or twenties in good health and CMV-seronegative. Sequences were obtained from PBMCs. CDR3 coding DNA: TGTGCCAGCAGCGCGGGACAGCCGAGCTCCTATAATTCACCCCTCCACTTT. Translating it yields CASSAGQPSSYNSPLHF. The full variable domain, completed using reference TRBV7-6 and TRBJ1-6, is GAGVSQSPRYKVTKRGQDVALRCDPISGHVSLYWYRQALGQGPEFLTYFNYEAQQDKSGLPNDRFSAERPEGSISTLTIQRTEQRDSAMYRCASSAGQPSSYNSPLHFGNGTRLTVT.